This T cell receptor (beta chain) appears in the sequencing data of a study of blood T cell repertoires in COVID-19 (dated by TCRdb to 2020 to 2021). Background on the whole study: The collaborator samples originated in the United States, Italy and Spain and spanned the acute and convalescent phases of COVID-19. Nearly every sample came with metadata listing a de-identified subject ID, COVID-19 status, age in years and sex. HLA class I and class II types, where available, came from metadata supplied by the sample provider rather than from assay-based typing. The prospective study material was composed of cDNA or gDNA derived from T cells, B-cell-depleted T cells, or PBMCs. A freely available public database, intended as a resource for researchers studying the immune response to SARS-CoV-2, is where the repertoires were released. Deeply sampled blood TCRbeta repertoires from subjects exposed to, actively infected with, or recovered from COVID-19 were included in the dataset. Samples were obtained from the ongoing ImmuneRACE study (first 160 participants) and from approximately 1,200 subjects provided by 6 global collaborators. The investigation overall reported the following: The quantity of clinical and demographic metadata differed by source and by participant and was supplied without curation.

In the prospective study, participants were roughly 18 to 90 years old, resided in 24 geographic areas of the United States, and were enrolled through a virtual design. To assign participants to cohorts, the prospective study relied on clinical history that participants themselves reported in a screening survey and a study questionnaire. ImmuneRACE Cohort 3 recovered participants were defined by two consecutive negative NP/OP PCR tests, healthcare professional clearance, or symptom resolution. In the prospective study, mobile phlebotomists collected whole blood, serum and a nasopharyngeal or oropharyngeal swab from each participant. Over a roughly two-month period, participants in the prospective study had the option of providing additional blood draws and questionnaires. Before DNA extraction, blood samples from the prospective study were shipped at room temperature or frozen. The immunoSEQ Assay, a bias-controlled multiplex PCR, was used to amplify TCRbeta CDR3 regions from genomic DNA. In the original analysis: Within the assay, amplification of reference gene primers was used to estimate how many nucleated cells each sample contained. To quantify the absolute abundance of each unique TCRbeta CDR3 rearrangement, sequence reads were collapsed and filtered. For each sample, productive Simpson clonality was calculated by taking the square root of Simpson's diversity index across productive rearrangements. Not all clones reach the TCRdb copy of this immuneACCESS table, which keeps in-frame sequences only. Checked studies attribute under half of the gap to unresolved V genes and leave the rest unexplained. V, J and clone size derive from that table, while D and trimming were established from the DNA sequence. The sample has more than 300,000 clones on record, less than 90% of them singletons. The biggest ten clones account for approximately 5.4% of the sample.

V and J are trimmed by 4 bases and 2 bases, and the gene matches miss 4 bases of the junction. The CDR1 and CDR2 encoded by the germline V gene (reference sequence) are MNHEY and SMNVEV. The CDR3 runs 14 residues from the cysteine to the phenylalanine. The kept DNA is CDR3 alone, 42 bases in frame from the first base. As for this clone: Its antigen remains undetermined. Base qualities are not recorded, but no much larger clone differs from it by a single base.

This sequence uses TRBV27 and TRBJ1-2; TRBD1 fits 7 bases in the junction. The TCR originated in a woman aged 50 to 60 who had recovered from COVID-19. Sequenced material: PBMCs or T cells enriched from blood (not recorded which). The base sequence is TGTGCCAGCAGTTCTTGGGACAGCAACTATGGCTACACCTTC. Its product reads: CASSSWDSNYGYTF.